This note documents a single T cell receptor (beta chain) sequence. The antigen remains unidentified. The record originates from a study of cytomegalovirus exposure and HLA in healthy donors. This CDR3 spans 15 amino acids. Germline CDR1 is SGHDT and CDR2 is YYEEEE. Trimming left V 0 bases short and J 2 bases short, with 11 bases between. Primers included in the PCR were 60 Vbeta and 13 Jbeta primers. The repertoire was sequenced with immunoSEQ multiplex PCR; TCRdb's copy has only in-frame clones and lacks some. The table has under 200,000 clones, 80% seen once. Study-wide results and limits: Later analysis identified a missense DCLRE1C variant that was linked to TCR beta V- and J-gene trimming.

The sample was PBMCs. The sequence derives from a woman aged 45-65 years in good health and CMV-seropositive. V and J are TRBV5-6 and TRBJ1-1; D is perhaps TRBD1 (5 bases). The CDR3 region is CASSLGSTVNTEAFF. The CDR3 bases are TGTGCCAGCAGCTTGGGATCGACAGTAAACACTGAAGCTTTCTTT.